These 3 T cell receptor beta chains were sequenced from one sample in a study of cytomegalovirus exposure and HLA in healthy donors. The assay was immunoSEQ multiplex PCR, and TCRdb's table has in-frame clones only and misses some. The sample lists 150,000 to 200,000 clones; around four fifths were seen once. The sequenced sample was PBMCs. The receptors were sampled from a man aged 25-45 years in good health and CMV-seropositive.

The V call is TRBV18, the J call TRBJ2-7; 7 bases line up with TRBD2. CDR3 length equals 14 residues. J gave up 2 bases and V 3 bases, and 4 bases lay outside the gene matches. CDR1 is KGHSH and CDR2 is LQKENI in the germline V gene. The CDR3 bases are TGTGCCAGCTCACCTCCTAGCGGCACCTACGAGCAGTACTTC. Translation: CASSPPSGTYEQYF.

The chain couples TRBV6-5 to TRBJ2-7; the match to TRBD2 covers 9 bases. The CDR3 is 16 amino acids. The V and J ends lost 0 bases and 2 bases, in that order; junction bases with no gene match: 5. The germline gives CDR1 MNHEY, CDR2 SVGAGI. The CDR3 loop is CASSYSPAGGAYEQYF. The CDR3 coding sequence is TGTGCCAGCAGTTACTCGCCAGCGGGGGGAGCCTACGAGCAGTACTTC.

The chain joins TRBV12-5 to TRBJ2-1; 12 bases agree with TRBD2. CDR1 is LGHNT, CDR2 FRNRAP, per germline. Trimming took 4 bases from V and 0 from J; bases not matched to a gene: 4. The CDR3 runs 17 residues. The CDR3 is CASGSTSGGFSYNEQFF. As DNA, the CDR3 is TGTGCTAGTGGTTCGACTAGCGGGGGCTTCTCCTACAATGAGCAGTTCTTC.